The 9 T cell receptor beta chains presented below share a single source sample, sequenced in a study of vaccination effects on CD4 cells after COVID-19 (dated by TCRdb to between 2021 and 2024). In the ViraFEST assay, PBMC were stimulated with viral peptide pools, and TCR sequencing was then used to find antigen-specific CD4+ T cell clonotypes based on their expansion. After around ten days of culture, CD4+ T cells were isolated with the EasySep CD4+ T cell isolation kit. Convalescent patients had PCR-confirmed SARS-CoV-2 infection between March and December 2020, before Alpha, Beta and Delta variants emerged in the United States. These receptors lack a known antigen. The protocol used for the library was the immunoSEQ multiplex PCR assay. TCRdb's version of the immuneACCESS table is confined to in-frame rearrangements and falls short of the full clone set. An unresolved V gene accounts for under half of the shortfall where checked; the remainder is of unknown origin. Here the sample has 20,000 to 30,000 clones; around 82% occur a single time. Jointly, the top ten make up about 15% of the sample.

The starting material was CD4+ T cells from PBMCs cultured with HCoV-NL63 spike peptides, obtained before COVID-19 vaccination. Per the publication, the cell subset or site label means: HCoV-NL63 spike overlapping peptide pool stimulation. Receptors were obtained from a human donor who had a prior SARS-CoV-2 infection.

CDR3 region: CASRGTLNSPLHF. The CDR3 DNA reads TGTGCCAGCAGAGGGACCCTTAATTCACCCCTCCACTTT. The chain joins TRBV2 to TRBJ1-6, with D perhaps matching TRBD1 (5 bases). The CDR3 is 13 amino acids. Between the trimmed V and J ends, which lost 6 bases and 6 bases, there was a span of 9 bases. Germline-derived CDR1 and CDR2 are SNHLY and FYNNEI. Together with reference TRBV2 and TRBJ1-6, the CDR3 gives the full variable domain: EPEVTQTPSHQVTQMGQEVILRCVPISNHLYFYWYRQILGQKVEFLVSFYNNEISEKSEIFDDQFSVERPDGSNFTLKIRSTKLEDSAMYFCASRGTLNSPLHFGNGTRLTVT.

The chain combines TRBV15 with TRBJ2-3, with 7 nucleotides matching TRBD2. J gave up 8 bases and V 6 bases, and 11 bases lay outside the gene matches. The CDR3 sequence is 14 residues long. Germline V gene lookup returns CDR1 LNHNV and CDR2 YYDKDF (reference sequence). CDR3 coding DNA: TGTGCCACCAGACGCAGCGGGGTGTGGAGTACGCAGTATTTT. Its protein is CATRRSGVWSTQYF.

There are a few counts of this clone. The chain carries TRBV15 and TRBJ1-5; 7 positions agree with TRBD1. The CDR3 spans 14 residues. Unmatched junction bases numbered 5, after V lost 9 bases and J lost 0 bases. Germline V gene lookup returns CDR1 LNHNV and CDR2 YYDKDF (reference sequence). The CDR3 DNA sequence: TGTGCCACGACGACAGGGTATAGCAATCAGCCCCAGCATTTT. The encoded protein is CATTTGYSNQPQHF.

This clone was detected only a few times. This sequence joins TRBV20-1 and TRBJ1-2, with TRBD1 identical over 9 bases. Trimming cost V 3 bases and J 5 bases; bases outside gene matches: 4. CDR1 is DFQATT and CDR2 is SNEGSKA in the germline V gene (reference sequence). The CDR3 extends over 13 amino acids. The CDR3 is CSASPGTGYGYTF. CDR3 bases: TGCAGTGCTAGTCCCGGGACAGGGTATGGCTACACCTTC.

The chain has TRBV4-1 and TRBJ2-3, with D tentatively TRBD2 (5 bases). Germline lookup yields CDR1 MGHRA and CDR2 YSYEKL. The CDR3 contains 16 residues. Trimming left V 4 bases short and J 1 base short, with 15 bases between. CDR3: CASSPVGAEGTDTQYF. CDR3 DNA sequence: TGCGCCAGCAGCCCCGTCGGAGCGGAAGGCACAGATACGCAGTATTTT.

The rearrangement joins TRBV11-3 to TRBJ2-2; 10 nucleotides agree with TRBD2. The germline CDR1 and CDR2 sequences are SGHNT and YENEEA. The J segment lost 1 base and the V segment lost 5 bases, leaving 1 base of the junction unmatched. CDR3 length: 15 amino acids. The CDR3 reads CASSPSGRNTGELFF. Here the CDR3 DNA reads TGTGCCAGCAGCCCTAGCGGGAGGAACACCGGGGAGCTGTTTTTT.

This chain links TRBV7-2 with TRBJ1-3, with no clear D. V was pared by 2 bases and J by 0 bases, with 17 bases between. The CDR3 runs 18 residues. The germline CDR1 and CDR2 sequences are SGHTA and FQGNSA. This CDR3 is CASSLTYTRSSSGNTIYF. The CDR3 DNA is TGTGCCAGCAGCTTAACGTATACCAGGTCCAGCTCTGGAAACACCATATATTTT.

This chain links TRBV4-2 with TRBJ1-3, with 7 bases fitting TRBD1. This CDR3 has 16 residues. The germline CDR1 and CDR2 sequences are LGHNA and YNFKEQ. J was trimmed by 2 bases and V by 3 bases; bases with no gene match: 7. The CDR3 loop is CASSQPQGRTGNTIYF. The CDR3 region has the DNA TGTGCCAGCAGCCAGCCACAGGGGCGAACTGGAAACACCATATATTTT.

A word on this clone: An end of the junction does not agree with germline; a read error may underlie this. The chain uses TRBV15 and TRBJ2-7; 13 bases line up with TRBD2. CDR1 is LNHNV, CDR2 YYDKDF, per germline (reference sequence). The CDR3 runs to 16 residues. The CDR3 loop is CATSRGTSGSSYEQYF. The CDR3 coding sequence is TGTGCCACCAGCAGAGGGACTAGCGGGAGCTCCTATGAGCAGTACTTC.